The 17 T cell receptor beta chains in this list originate from one sample, sequenced in a study of Graves' ophthalmopathy and Graves' hyperthyroidism. Scientists amplified the TCR beta CDR3 regions from RNA transcripts. The library came from an HTBI-primed first-round RT-PCR and a second-round multiplex PCR. TCRdb re-derived calls from the multiplex PCR reads in MiXCR, one entry per CDR3 protein. Among about 390,000 distinct CDR3 sequences listed, approximately 15% were seen once. Sequenced input: peripheral blood. The receptors come from a woman aged 18 to 35 with stable Graves' hyperthyroidism.

This clonotype was counted many times. The chain links TRBV6-2 or TRBV6-3 to TRBJ1-1; possible D gene TRBD1, 5 bases. The CDR3 has 14 amino acids. Germline loops: CDR1 MNHEY, CDR2 SVGEGT. Trimming shortened V by 7 bases and J by 5 bases, and 17 bases separated the two germline ends. DNA for the CDR3: TGTGCCAGCACCTACCCGGGGACGAGGACTGAAGCTTTCTTT. Its translation: CASTYPGTRTEAFF.

This clonotype appeared many times. The chain recombines TRBV6-1 with TRBJ2-5; D tentatively reads TRBD1 or TRBD2 (5 bases each). V was pared by 2 bases and J by 5 bases, with 9 bases between. Germline loops: CDR1 MNHNS, CDR2 SASEGT. This CDR3 spans 13 amino acids. The CDR3 sequence: CASSERGVETQYF. DNA for the CDR3: TGTGCCAGCAGTGAAAGAGGGGTGGAGACCCAGTACTTC.

This clonotype has only a few counts. An end of the junction does not agree with germline; a read error may underlie this. V is TRBV6-2 or TRBV6-3 and J is TRBJ2-4, with D possibly called TRBD1 or TRBD2 (6 bases each). The CDR3 runs to 16 residues. The germline V gene encodes CDR1 MNHEY and CDR2 SVGEGT. The CDR3 is CASSWPGALAKNIKYF. CDR3 in DNA: TGTGCCAGCAGTTGGCCGGGGGCCCTAGCCAAAAACATTAAGTACTTC.

This clonotype has a count of ten or more. The J gene is TRBJ1-1, the V gene TRBV5-4, with D unclear. The V and J ends lost 4 bases and 5 bases respectively, with 18 bases between them. The CDR3 runs to 15 residues. Germline V CDR1 and CDR2: SGHNT, YYREEE (reference sequence). The CDR3 nucleotides read TGTGCCAGCAGCCCCAGGACGTTGGGCGGGACTGAAGCTTTCTTT. Translation: CASSPRTLGGTEAFF.

V is TRBV5-1 and J is TRBJ2-5; 9 nucleotides align to TRBD2. V was pared by 2 bases and J by 4 bases, with 6 bases of the junction left unmatched. Looked up from germline, CDR1 is SGHRS and CDR2 is YFSETQ. The CDR3 has 15 residues. The DNA for the CDR3 is TGCGCCAGCAGCTTAGCGGGGGGCTCCCGAGAGACCCAGTACTTC. It specifies CASSLAGGSRETQYF.

The chain has TRBV6-2 or TRBV6-3 and TRBJ1-1; tentative D call: TRBD1 (6 bases). V was pared by 5 bases and J by 6 bases, with 10 bases between. The germline V gene has CDR1 MNHEY and CDR2 SVGEGT. The CDR3 runs to 12 residues. In DNA form, the CDR3 reads TGTGCCAGCAGTAACAGGGTCGCTGAAGCTTTCTTT. Protein product: CASSNRVAEAFF.

In this sample, this clonotype turned up a few times. V and J are TRBV28 and TRBJ1-2; 11 nucleotides line up with TRBD1. The CDR3 totals 20 residues. V dropped 2 bases and J dropped 5; count of bases not matched to a gene: 19. Germline CDR1 MDHEN, CDR2 SYDVKM. In DNA form, the CDR3 reads TGTGCCAGCAGTTTAAGTTTCCCCGAGACCGGGACAGGGGGTCTTTATGGCTACACCTTC. This sequence encodes CASSLSFPETGTGGLYGYTF.

This clonotype was found a few times. A read error may be the cause here, since a much bigger clone is one base away. This chain joins TRBV12-3 or TRBV12-4 and TRBJ1-6; D not certain. This CDR3 region has 14 residues. The CDR3 is CASSGSSYNSHLHF. The CDR3 DNA follows: TGTGCCAGCAGTGGGAGCTCCTATAATTCACACCTCCACTTT.

This clonotype was picked up a small number of times. For the CDR3, the DNA is TGCAGTGCTAGAGATTCGAGCAGGGTGGACGAGCAGTACTTC. Translation gives CSARDSSRVDEQYF. This chain joins TRBV20-1 and TRBJ2-7; maybe TRBD1 (5 bases). The CDR3 has 14 amino acids. The germline V gene encodes CDR1 DFQATT and CDR2 SNEGSKA (reference sequence). The V and J ends lost 0 bases and 5 bases respectively, with 14 bases between them.

V and J are TRBV4-1 and TRBJ1-6; D remains ambiguous. CDR3 size: 19 residues. V lost 0 bases to trimming and J lost 7 bases, with 22 bases between them. In germline, CDR1 is MGHRA, CDR2 YSYEKL. Here the CDR3 reads CASSQDLSWVPMRNSPLHF. The CDR3 coding sequence is TGCGCCAGCAGCCAAGATCTTTCCTGGGTCCCAATGAGAAATTCACCCCTCCACTTT.

This clonotype was seen at least ten times. The chain links TRBV5-1 to TRBJ1-2; D possibly corresponds to TRBD1 (5 bases). Trimming removed 0 bases from V and 4 bases from J, with 10 bases in between. The CDR3 sequence is 14 residues long. Germline CDR1 SGHRS, CDR2 YFSETQ. The CDR3 spells CASSLERGGYGYTF. Written as DNA, the CDR3 is TGCGCCAGCAGCTTGGAACGGGGGGGCTATGGCTACACCTTC.

This clonotype was found many times. The chain's CDR3 is CASSTSGAGRNQPQHF. Here the CDR3 DNA reads TGTGCCAGTAGTACCTCCGGTGCGGGTCGCAATCAGCCCCAGCATTTT. The rearrangement uses TRBV19 and TRBJ1-5; the D is unclear. Trimming left V 4 bases short and J 2 bases short, with 15 bases between. Germline lookup yields CDR1 LNHDA and CDR2 SQIVND (reference sequence). CDR3 length equals 16 residues. Filled out from reference TRBV19 and TRBJ1-5, the complete variable domain reads DGGITQSPKYLFRKEGQNVTLSCEQNLNHDAMYWYRQDPGQGLRLIYYSQIVNDFQKGDIAEGYSVSREKKESFPLTVTSAQKNPTAFYLCASSTSGAGRNQPQHFGDGTRLSIL.

This rearrangement joins TRBV20-1 to TRBJ1-5; 8 bases agree with TRBD1. This CDR3 is 14 amino acids long. Trimming took 5 bases from V and 6 from J; bases not matched to a gene: 9. CDR1 DFQATT and CDR2 SNEGSKA come from the germline V gene (reference sequence). As DNA, the CDR3 is TGCAGTGCTGTTTACAGGGGGAATGGTCAGCCCCAGCATTTT. This sequence encodes CSAVYRGNGQPQHF.

This clonotype was seen many times. This rearrangement joins TRBV28 to TRBJ1-2, with a weak D call TRBD1 (5 bases). This CDR3 has 11 residues. From germline, CDR1 is MDHEN and CDR2 SYDVKM. V lost 8 bases to trimming and J lost 8 bases, with 12 bases between them. CDR3 bases: TGTGCCAGCCACTGGGGGGGGGGCTACACCTTC. It codes for CASHWGGGYTF.

The table lists this clonotype with many counts. The V call is TRBV11-2, the J call TRBJ1-1, with TRBD1 matching 7 bases. Trimming at V came to 5 bases and at J to 6 bases, leaving 9 bases not matched to a gene. This CDR3 region has 14 residues. The V gene's germline CDR1 is SGHAT and CDR2 FQNNGV. CDR3 in amino acids: CASSVQTGHPEAFF. DNA of the CDR3: TGTGCCAGCAGCGTACAGACAGGGCACCCTGAAGCTTTCTTT.

In its sample, this clonotype was seen many times. The chain joins TRBV27 to TRBJ1-1; D is ambiguous. Trimming removed 3 bases from V and 7 bases from J, with 9 bases in between. There are 12 residues in the CDR3. Germline V lookup: CDR1 MNHEY, CDR2 SMNVEV (reference sequence). In nucleotides, the CDR3 is TGTGCCAGCAGTTTGAGAGAGGGTGAAGCTTTCTTT. This sequence encodes CASSLREGEAFF.

Ten or more counts support this clonotype. The CDR3 nucleotides are TGTGCCAGCAATGCGGGACCGAAAGCAACGCAGTACTTC. Protein sequence: CASNAGPKATQYF. The V gene is TRBV27, the J gene TRBJ2-7; D might be TRBD2 (6 bases). The CDR3 sequence is 13 residues long. Trimming stripped 7 bases from V and 9 bases from J, with 19 bases between. Germline V gene data show CDR1 as MNHEY and CDR2 as SMNVEV (reference sequence).